Following are 4 T cell receptor beta chains from one sample sequenced in a study of response to subunit inactivated influenza vaccine. TCRdb passed the RT-PCR reads through MiXCR, listing each CDR3 protein once. The sample lists about 310,000 distinct CDR3 sequences, roughly 22% seen once, with about a tenth in the top ten. The sequences come from PBMCs from blood, collected less than 22 months after vaccination. The receptors shown here come from a man between 50 and 69 years old who received an inactivated influenza vaccine.

The table lists this clonotype with many counts. The gene calls are TRBV5-1 and TRBJ1-1; no reliable D call. V was pared by 2 bases and J by 4 bases, with 9 bases between. There are 13 residues in the CDR3. Germline CDR1 reads SGHRS; CDR2 reads YFSETQ. CDR3 protein: CASSFPGTTEAFF. CDR3 in DNA: TGCGCCAGCAGCTTTCCCGGAACCACTGAAGCTTTCTTT.

This clonotype was seen more than once but under ten times. This sequence joins TRBV4-2 and TRBJ2-2; 8 nucleotides agree with TRBD2. The CDR3 loop spans 16 amino acids. Trimming removed 1 base from V and 5 bases from J; junction bases left unmatched: 6. In germline, CDR1 is LGHNA, CDR2 YNFKEQ. The CDR3 here is CASSQAGGLGTGELFF. CDR3 nucleotide sequence: TGTGCCAGCAGCCAAGCGGGGGGGCTTGGAACCGGGGAGCTGTTTTTT.

The chain links TRBV7-2 to TRBJ2-7; TRBD2 might be the D (5 bases). The CDR3 runs 14 residues. Germline lookup yields CDR1 SGHTA and CDR2 FQGNSA. With 5 bases removed from V and 0 bases from J, the gap between germline ends came to 11 bases. CDR3 nucleotide sequence: TGTGCCAGCAGCGTACTAGACTACTCCTACGAGCAGTACTTC. Amino acids: CASSVLDYSYEQYF.

A few counts support this clonotype. V is TRBV4-1 and J is TRBJ1-6, with D perhaps TRBD1 (6 bases). The CDR3 covers 16 residues. Germline V gene sequence: CDR1 MGHRA, CDR2 YSYEKL. Between the trimmed V and J ends, which lost 2 bases and 9 bases, there was a span of 17 bases. The CDR3 protein is CASSQTSDSGTSPLHF. DNA for the CDR3: TGCGCCAGCAGCCAAACCTCGGACAGCGGTACTTCACCCCTCCACTTT.